The 17 T cell receptor beta chains below were found in one sample sequenced in a study of CD8+ T cells in alopecia areata. Extraction and reverse transcription of RNA yielded cDNA as the sequencing template. Sequencing used immunoSEQ multiplex PCR; TCRdb keeps in-frame clones, though not all of them. The table records 50,000 to 70,000 clones, 44% of them present only once. The sequenced sample was NKG2D-low CD8+ T cells sorted from blood. These receptors were collected from a human donor with alopecia areata.

Points on this clone: This CDR3 is also generated by other DNA sequences in the sample. The chain uses TRBV5-1 and TRBJ2-7; D uncertain. The CDR3 is 11 amino acids. The ends were cut back, 0 bases at V and 7 bases at J, with 5 bases in the middle. Per the germline V gene, CDR1 is SGHRS and CDR2 is YFSETQ. CDR3 sequence: CASSLGGEQYF. The CDR3 DNA reads TGCGCCAGCAGCTTGGGGGGAGAGCAGTACTTC.

This chain connects TRBV29-1 to TRBJ2-2, with D unclear. The germline V gene has CDR1 SQVTM and CDR2 ANQGSEA. This CDR3 is built from 10 residues. Trimming took 7 bases from V and 7 from J, leaving 7 bases between them. The chain's CDR3 is CSAWIGELFF. The CDR3 DNA is TGCAGCGCTTGGATCGGGGAGCTGTTTTTT.

The chain uses TRBV2 and TRBJ1-4, with 7 bases identical to TRBD1. Germline CDR1 is SNHLY and CDR2 is FYNNEI. This CDR3 contains 15 residues. The V gene end was trimmed by 7 bases and the J gene end by 3 bases; junction bases not matched to a gene: 8. The CDR3 nucleotides are TGTGCCAGCACCACCAGGGGGAAGGCTAATGAAAAACTGTTTTTT. Protein sequence: CASTTRGKANEKLFF.

The V gene is TRBV7-2, the J gene TRBJ2-7; 10 bases match TRBD2. V lost 4 bases, J lost 0 bases, and 3 bases stayed unmatched. CDR1 SGHTA and CDR2 FQGNSA come from the germline V gene. The CDR3 extends over 15 amino acids. CDR3 coding DNA: TGTGCCAGCAGCTCTCTAGCGGGAGTCTCCTACGAGCAGTACTTC. Protein: CASSSLAGVSYEQYF.

The chain joins TRBV6-5 to TRBJ2-7; no firm D call. Germline CDR1 MNHEY, CDR2 SVGAGI. CDR3 length: 12 amino acids. V gave up 7 bases and J gave up 1 base, with 8 bases separating them. CDR3 in amino acids: CASMGPSYEQYF. CDR3 coding DNA: TGTGCCAGCATGGGCCCGTCCTACGAGCAGTACTTC.

This rearrangement joins TRBV6-6 to TRBJ2-5; D gene ambiguous. CDR1 MNHNY and CDR2 SVGAGI come from the germline V gene (reference sequence). V was cut by 4 bases and J by 1 base, with 7 bases left in between. The CDR3 has 13 amino acids. The CDR3 nucleotides read TGTGCCAGCAGTTTTTACAGCCAAGAGACCCAGTACTTC. It translates to CASSFYSQETQYF.

The CDR3 reads CASSLTFMNTEAFF. DNA for the CDR3: TGTGCCAGCAGTTTAACGTTTATGAACACTGAAGCTTTCTTT. The V and J genes are TRBV27 and TRBJ1-1, with D unresolved. Germline V CDR1 and CDR2: MNHEY, SMNVEV (reference sequence). The CDR3 runs 14 residues. V lost 2 bases to trimming and J lost 0 bases, with 7 bases between them.

This chain connects TRBV28 to TRBJ2-7, with TRBD2 identical over 8 bases. The CDR3 spans 16 residues. Germline-derived CDR1 and CDR2 are MDHEN and SYDVKM. V lost 3 bases, J lost 5 bases, and 12 bases stayed unmatched. The CDR3 bases are TGTGCCAGCAGTTTCCTTCATCTGAGCGGGAGCGACGAGCAGTACTTC. Protein sequence: CASSFLHLSGSDEQYF.

This clone turned up a few times. This sequence joins TRBV5-6 and TRBJ2-3; D is undetermined. Germline values: CDR1 SGHDT, CDR2 YYEEEE. V shed 4 bases and J shed 4 bases, with 10 bases lying between them. The CDR3 covers 13 residues. As DNA, the CDR3 is TGTGCCAGCAGCGTCTTAGAGGCAGATACGCAGTATTTT. This gives the protein CASSVLEADTQYF.

There are a few counts of this clone. The chain joins TRBV19 to TRBJ2-7; 9 bases align to TRBD1. Looked up from germline, CDR1 is LNHDA and CDR2 is SQIVND (reference sequence). V lost 7 bases and J lost 2; bases outside the gene matches: 9. The length of the CDR3 is 15 residues. The CDR3 DNA is TGTGCCAGTAAGGTCGGGACAGGGACCACCTACGAGCAGTACTTC. Translating gives CASKVGTGTTYEQYF.

The rearrangement uses TRBV27 and TRBJ2-7; the match to TRBD2 covers 7 bases. V dropped 4 bases and J dropped 6; count of bases not matched to a gene: 15. The CDR3 loop spans 16 amino acids. From germline, CDR1 is MNHEY and CDR2 SMNVEV (reference sequence). The CDR3 DNA reads as TGTGCCAGCAGTTGGGGATCGGGACTACTCGCGGGCGAGCAGTACTTC. Translating it yields CASSWGSGLLAGEQYF.

The genes are TRBV7-2 and TRBJ2-3; no firm D call. This CDR3 comprises 14 residues. Germline CDR1 reads SGHTA; CDR2 reads FQGNSA. V lost 4 bases and J 2 bases, leaving 10 bases between the germline ends. The CDR3 loop reads CASSSSDNTDTQYF. The DNA for the CDR3 is TGTGCCAGCAGCTCCAGTGATAACACAGATACGCAGTATTTT.

The rearrangement uses TRBV29-1 and TRBJ2-3, with D maybe TRBD2 (6 bases). V dropped 5 bases and J dropped 2 bases, with 14 bases sitting between them. The germline V gene encodes CDR1 SQVTM and CDR2 ANQGSEA. There are 14 residues in the CDR3. The CDR3 loop is CSVQRLDDTDTQYF. The DNA of the CDR3 is TGCAGCGTTCAAAGACTAGATGACACAGATACGCAGTATTTT.

This sequence joins TRBV29-1 and TRBJ2-1; TRBD2 might be the D (5 bases). The CDR3 is 14 residues long. V shed 7 bases and J shed 4 bases, with 17 bases lying between them. Germline lookup yields CDR1 SQVTM and CDR2 ANQGSEA. In DNA, the CDR3 is TGCAGCGGCGTCCGAGGGTACGCTTACAATGAGCAGTTCTTC. Encoded protein: CSGVRGYAYNEQFF.

This chain uses TRBV5-1 with TRBJ2-7, with TRBD1 as a possible D gene (5 bases). Trimming removed 3 bases from V and 5 bases from J, with 15 bases in between. The CDR3 has 14 amino acids. Germline-derived CDR1 and CDR2 are SGHRS and YFSETQ. The CDR3 DNA follows: TGCGCCAGCAGCTCGGACAACCGCGCCGACGAGCAGTACTTC. Translation: CASSSDNRADEQYF.

This clone was counted between two and nine times. V and J are TRBV27 and TRBJ2-7; 7 bases line up with TRBD2. The CDR3 is made up of 12 amino acids. Germline V CDR1 and CDR2: MNHEY, SMNVEV (reference sequence). V shed 3 bases, J shed 6 bases, and the junction held 2 bases outside the gene matches. CDR3 bases: TGTGCCAGCAGTTTGGGGAGGGGCGAGCAGTACTTC. Amino acids: CASSLGRGEQYF.

This clone was detected once. The rearrangement joins TRBV23-1 to TRBJ1-1; 8 positions match TRBD1. Being an ORF, TRBV23-1 has a function that is uncertain. V trimming: 0 bases; J trimming: 7 bases; junction bases outside the gene matches: 19. There are 19 residues in the CDR3. CDR3 DNA: TGCGCCAGCAGTCAATCAATCGGGGGGGGACAGGAGAGAGACTTTGAAGCTTTCTTT. Translating it yields CASSQSIGGGQERDFEAFF.